Presented here are 7 T cell receptor beta chains from one specimen sequenced in a study of cytomegalovirus exposure and HLA in healthy donors. This PCR relied on a set of 60 Vbeta primers and 13 Jbeta primers. Sequencing used immunoSEQ multiplex PCR; TCRdb keeps in-frame clones, though not all of them. Of about 82,000 clones in the sample, about four fifths were seen once. The sample was PBMCs. Source of these receptors: a male donor in good health and CMV-seropositive.

This chain joins TRBV2 and TRBJ2-5; possible D gene TRBD1, 5 bases. The germline V gene has CDR1 SNHLY and CDR2 FYNNEI. V was cut by 9 bases and J by 4 bases, with 15 bases left in between. There are 13 residues in the CDR3. CDR3 bases: TGTGCCAGTGTCCAGGGATTGGGAGAGACCCAGTACTTC. Translated, it gives CASVQGLGETQYF.

This chain connects TRBV18 to TRBJ2-7; perhaps TRBD2 as D (5 bases). The V gene lost 3 bases and the J gene lost 0 bases, with 9 bases spanning the gap. Germline V gives CDR1 KGHSH, CDR2 LQKENI. The CDR3 spans 14 residues. The CDR3 loop is CASSPDGLSYEQYF. The CDR3 region has the DNA TGTGCCAGCTCACCGGACGGACTCTCCTACGAGCAGTACTTC.

V is TRBV2 and J is TRBJ1-1; 8 nucleotides match TRBD1. CDR1 is SNHLY, CDR2 FYNNEI, per germline. The CDR3 contains 14 residues. V trimming: 8 bases; J trimming: 3 bases; junction bases outside the gene matches: 8. For the CDR3, the DNA is TGTGCCAGCTGTGGGACAGGATGGTACACTGAAGCTTTCTTT. This codes for CASCGTGWYTEAFF.

The V gene is TRBV5-4, the J gene TRBJ2-7; D gene ambiguous. V was trimmed by 5 bases and J by 0 bases, leaving 18 bases between them. The germline V gene encodes CDR1 SGHNT and CDR2 YYREEE (reference sequence). The CDR3 extends over 16 amino acids. CDR3 amino acids: CASSLPSGGNSYEQYF. Written as DNA, the CDR3 is TGTGCCAGCAGTCTCCCGTCGGGTGGAAACTCCTACGAGCAGTACTTC.

This rearrangement joins TRBV19 to TRBJ1-2; D possibly corresponds to TRBD1 (6 bases). Germline assignment: CDR1 LNHDA and CDR2 SQIVND (reference sequence). V was cut by 9 bases and J by 0 bases, with 20 bases left in between. CDR3 length equals 16 residues. This CDR3 reads CASRLTGISSNYGYTF. In nucleotides, the CDR3 is TGTGCCAGCCGGCTGACAGGAATATCTTCTAACTATGGCTACACCTTC.

This clone was seen once. The CDR3 coding sequence is TGTGCCAGCAGCCCCGGGACAGGGGGTACCTACGAGCAGTACTTC. Residues: CASSPGTGGTYEQYF. The chain uses TRBV5-6 and TRBJ2-7, with 11 nucleotides matching TRBD1. Germline V CDR1 and CDR2: SGHDT, YYEEEE. After removal of 4 bases from V and 2 bases from J, the junction contained 5 bases not matched to a gene. This CDR3 is built from 15 residues.

The chain employs TRBV11-2 and TRBJ2-7; possible D gene TRBD2, 5 bases. The CDR3 totals 15 residues. Per germline, CDR1 SGHAT and CDR2 FQNNGV. Deletions cut 5 bases from V and 0 bases from J, with 14 bases between. In DNA form, the CDR3 reads TGTGCCAGCAGCCCCCTGTTAGGGAGCTCCTACGAGCAGTACTTC. It is translated as CASSPLLGSSYEQYF. Complete variable domain (other parts from reference TRBV11-2 and TRBJ2-7): EAGVAQSPRYKIIEKRQSVAFWCNPISGHATLYWYQQILGQGPKLLIQFQNNGVVDDSQLPKDRFSAERLKGVDSTLKIQPAKLEDSAVYLCASSPLLGSSYEQYFGPGTRLTVT.